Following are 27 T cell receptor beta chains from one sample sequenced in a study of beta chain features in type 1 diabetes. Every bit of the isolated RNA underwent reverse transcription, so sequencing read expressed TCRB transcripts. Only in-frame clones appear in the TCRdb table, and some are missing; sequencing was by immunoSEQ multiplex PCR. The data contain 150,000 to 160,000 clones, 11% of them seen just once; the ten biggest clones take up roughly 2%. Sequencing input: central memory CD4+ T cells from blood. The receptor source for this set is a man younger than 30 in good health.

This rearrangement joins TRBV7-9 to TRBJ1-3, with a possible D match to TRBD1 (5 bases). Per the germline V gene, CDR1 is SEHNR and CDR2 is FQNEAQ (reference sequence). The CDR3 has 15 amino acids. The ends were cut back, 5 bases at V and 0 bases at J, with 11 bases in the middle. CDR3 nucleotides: TGTGCCAGCAGCACAGGCTGGAGCTCTGGAAACACCATATATTTT. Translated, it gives CASSTGWSSGNTIYF.

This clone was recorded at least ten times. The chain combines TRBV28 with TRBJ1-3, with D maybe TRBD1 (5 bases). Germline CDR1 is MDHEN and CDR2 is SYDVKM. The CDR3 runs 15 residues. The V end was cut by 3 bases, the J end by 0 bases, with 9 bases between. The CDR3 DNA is TGTGCCAGCAGTTTGGGGCAGGACTCTGGAAACACCATATATTTT. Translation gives CASSLGQDSGNTIYF.

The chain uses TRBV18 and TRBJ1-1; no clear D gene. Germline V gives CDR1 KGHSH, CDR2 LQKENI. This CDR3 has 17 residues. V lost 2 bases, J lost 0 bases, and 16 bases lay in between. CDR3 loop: CASSPGSAAFMNTEAFF. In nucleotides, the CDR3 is TGTGCCAGCTCACCAGGTTCGGCGGCTTTCATGAACACTGAAGCTTTCTTT.

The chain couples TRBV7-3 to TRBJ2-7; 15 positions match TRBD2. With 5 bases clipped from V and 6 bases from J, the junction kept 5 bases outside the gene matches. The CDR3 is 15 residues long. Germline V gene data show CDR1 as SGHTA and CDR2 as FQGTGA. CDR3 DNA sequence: TGTGCCAGCAGCCCAGGGGGACTAGCGGGAGGCGAGCAGTACTTC. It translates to CASSPGGLAGGEQYF.

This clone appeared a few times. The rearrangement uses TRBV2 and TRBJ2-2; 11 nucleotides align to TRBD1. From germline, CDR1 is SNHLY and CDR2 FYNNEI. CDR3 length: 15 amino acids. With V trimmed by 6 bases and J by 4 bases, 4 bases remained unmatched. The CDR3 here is CASRGQGAGTGELFF. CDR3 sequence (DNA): TGTGCCAGCAGAGGACAGGGGGCAGGCACCGGGGAGCTGTTTTTT. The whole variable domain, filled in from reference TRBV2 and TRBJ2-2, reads EPEVTQTPSHQVTQMGQEVILRCVPISNHLYFYWYRQILGQKVEFLVSFYNNEISEKSEIFDDQFSVERPDGSNFTLKIRSTKLEDSAMYFCASRGQGAGTGELFFGEGSRLTVL.

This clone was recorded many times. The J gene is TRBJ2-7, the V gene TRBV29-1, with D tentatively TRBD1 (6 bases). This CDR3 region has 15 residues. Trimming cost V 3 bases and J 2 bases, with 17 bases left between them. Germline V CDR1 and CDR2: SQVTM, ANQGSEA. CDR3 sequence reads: CSVDEQGRGTYEQYF. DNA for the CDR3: TGCAGCGTTGATGAACAGGGACGAGGAACCTACGAGCAGTACTTC.

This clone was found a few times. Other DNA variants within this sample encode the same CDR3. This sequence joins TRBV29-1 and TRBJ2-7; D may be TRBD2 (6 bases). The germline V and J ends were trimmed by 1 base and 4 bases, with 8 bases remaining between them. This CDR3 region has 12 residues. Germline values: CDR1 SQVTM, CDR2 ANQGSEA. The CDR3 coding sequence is TGCAGCGTTGAAGCTGGGGGGTACGAGCAGTACTTC. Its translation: CSVEAGGYEQYF.

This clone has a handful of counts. The CDR3 coding sequence is TGTGCCAGCACCTCGGGACAGACATTCGGTCGGGGCTACACCTTC. Translation gives CASTSGQTFGRGYTF. The chain employs TRBV2 and TRBJ1-2, with 7 bases matching TRBD1. V lost 7 bases to trimming and J lost 8 bases; unmatched junction nucleotides: 16. In germline, CDR1 is SNHLY, CDR2 FYNNEI. The CDR3 has 15 amino acids.

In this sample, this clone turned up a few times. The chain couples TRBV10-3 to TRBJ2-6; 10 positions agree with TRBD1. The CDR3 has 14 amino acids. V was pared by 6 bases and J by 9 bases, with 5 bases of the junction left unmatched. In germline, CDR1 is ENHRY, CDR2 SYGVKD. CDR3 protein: CAISDRGRLNVLTF. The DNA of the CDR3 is TGTGCCATCAGCGACAGGGGGCGTCTCAACGTCCTGACTTTC.

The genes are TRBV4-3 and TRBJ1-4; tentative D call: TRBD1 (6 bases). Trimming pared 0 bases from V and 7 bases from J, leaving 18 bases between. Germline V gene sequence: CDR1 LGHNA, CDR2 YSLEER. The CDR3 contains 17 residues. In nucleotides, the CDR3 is TGCGCCAGCAGCCAAGAGATGTGGAGGGGGAAAGGTGAAAAACTGTTTTTT. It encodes CASSQEMWRGKGEKLFF.

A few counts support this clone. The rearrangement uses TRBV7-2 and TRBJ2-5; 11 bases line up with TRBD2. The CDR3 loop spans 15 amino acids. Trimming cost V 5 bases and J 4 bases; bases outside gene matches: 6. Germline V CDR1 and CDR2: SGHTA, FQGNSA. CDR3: CASSRGLAGGETQYF. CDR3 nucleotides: TGTGCCAGCAGCCGAGGGCTAGCGGGAGGAGAGACCCAGTACTTC.

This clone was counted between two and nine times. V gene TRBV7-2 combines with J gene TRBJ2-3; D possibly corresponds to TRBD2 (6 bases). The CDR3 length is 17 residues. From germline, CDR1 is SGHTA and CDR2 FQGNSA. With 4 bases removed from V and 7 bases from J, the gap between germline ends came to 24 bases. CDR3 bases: TGTGCCAGCAGCTCCCCCCCGACTAGACTGGACAAATATACGCAGTATTTT. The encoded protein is CASSSPPTRLDKYTQYF.

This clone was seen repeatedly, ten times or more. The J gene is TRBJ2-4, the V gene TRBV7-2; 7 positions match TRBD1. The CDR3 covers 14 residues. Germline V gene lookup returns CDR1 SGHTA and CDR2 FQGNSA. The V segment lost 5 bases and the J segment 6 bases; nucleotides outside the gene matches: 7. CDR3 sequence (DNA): TGTGCCAGCAGCACCTACCGGGACAGAAACATTCAGTACTTC. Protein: CASSTYRDRNIQYF.

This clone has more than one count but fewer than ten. The CDR3 coding sequence is TGTGCCAGCAGCTACACGGCGTTTCTCGAAACAGGGCAGTTCTTC. Translation: CASSYTAFLETGQFF. The V gene is TRBV7-2, the J gene TRBJ2-1, with a possible D match to TRBD1 (5 bases). The V gene's germline CDR1 is SGHTA and CDR2 FQGNSA. Trimming removed 4 bases at V and 12 bases at J, with 22 bases between. The CDR3 runs to 15 residues.

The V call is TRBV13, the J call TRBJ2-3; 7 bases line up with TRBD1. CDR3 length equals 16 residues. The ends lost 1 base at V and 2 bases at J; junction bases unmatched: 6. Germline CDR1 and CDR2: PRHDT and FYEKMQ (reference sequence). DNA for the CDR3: TGTGCCAGCAGCTTAGAAGCGGACAGGTCCACAGATACGCAGTATTTT. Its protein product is CASSLEADRSTDTQYF.

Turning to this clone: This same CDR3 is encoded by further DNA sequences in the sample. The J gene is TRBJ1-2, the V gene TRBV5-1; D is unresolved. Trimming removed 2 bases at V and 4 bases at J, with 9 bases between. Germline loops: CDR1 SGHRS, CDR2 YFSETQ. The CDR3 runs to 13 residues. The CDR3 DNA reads TGCGCCAGCAGCTTAGAGAAGGCCTATGGCTACACCTTC. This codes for CASSLEKAYGYTF.

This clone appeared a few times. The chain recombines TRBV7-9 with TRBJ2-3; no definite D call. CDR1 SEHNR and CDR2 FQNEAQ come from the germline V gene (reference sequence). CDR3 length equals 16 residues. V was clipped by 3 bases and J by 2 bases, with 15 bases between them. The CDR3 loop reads CASSLKRAGPTDTQYF. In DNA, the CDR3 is TGTGCCAGCAGCTTGAAAAGGGCAGGACCCACAGATACGCAGTATTTT.

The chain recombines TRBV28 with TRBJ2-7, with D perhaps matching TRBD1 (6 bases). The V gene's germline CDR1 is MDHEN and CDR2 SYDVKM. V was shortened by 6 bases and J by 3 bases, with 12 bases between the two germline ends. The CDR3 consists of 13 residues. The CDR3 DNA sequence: TGTGCCAGCAGGCCCACAGGGCTCTACGAGCAGTACTTC. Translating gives CASRPTGLYEQYF.

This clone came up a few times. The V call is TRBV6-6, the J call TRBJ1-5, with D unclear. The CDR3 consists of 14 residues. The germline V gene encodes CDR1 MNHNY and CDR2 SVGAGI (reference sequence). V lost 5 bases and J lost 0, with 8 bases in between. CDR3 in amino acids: CASSPRDSNQPQHF. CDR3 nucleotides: TGTGCCAGCAGTCCCCGGGATAGCAATCAGCCCCAGCATTTT.

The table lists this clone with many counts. This chain's CDR3 is CASSMLYSDTQYF. The DNA of the CDR3 is TGTGCCAGCAGCATGCTCTATTCAGATACGCAGTATTTT. This chain connects TRBV7-2 to TRBJ2-3; D ambiguous. The CDR3 contains 13 residues. The germline gives CDR1 SGHTA, CDR2 FQGNSA. V shed 5 bases and J shed 4 bases, with 10 bases lying between them.

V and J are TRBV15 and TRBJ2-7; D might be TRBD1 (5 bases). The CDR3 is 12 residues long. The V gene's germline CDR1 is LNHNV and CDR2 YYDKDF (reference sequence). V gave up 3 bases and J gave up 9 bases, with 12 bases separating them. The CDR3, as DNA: TGTGCCACCAGCAGTCCAGGGTTAGGGCAGTACTTC. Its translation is CATSSPGLGQYF. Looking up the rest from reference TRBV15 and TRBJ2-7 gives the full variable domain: DAMVIQNPRYQVTQFGKPVTLSCSQTLNHNVMYWYQQKSSQAPKLLFHYYDKDFNNEADTPDNFQSRRPNTSFCFLDIRSPGLGDTAMYLCATSSPGLGQYFGPGTRLTVT.

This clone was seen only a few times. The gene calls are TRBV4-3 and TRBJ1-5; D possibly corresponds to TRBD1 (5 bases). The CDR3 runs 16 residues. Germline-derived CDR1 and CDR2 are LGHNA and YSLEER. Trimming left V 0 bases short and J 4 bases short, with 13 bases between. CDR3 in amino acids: CASSQEFPGRNQPQHF. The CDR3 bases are TGCGCCAGCAGCCAAGAATTTCCAGGGAGGAATCAGCCCCAGCATTTT.

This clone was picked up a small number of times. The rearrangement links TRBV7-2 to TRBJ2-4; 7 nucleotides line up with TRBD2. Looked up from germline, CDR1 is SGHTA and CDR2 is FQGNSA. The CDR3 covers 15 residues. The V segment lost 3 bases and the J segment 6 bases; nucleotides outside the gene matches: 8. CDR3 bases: TGTGCCAGCAGCTTTAGCGGGCTCGCGGGAAACATTCAGTACTTC. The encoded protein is CASSFSGLAGNIQYF.

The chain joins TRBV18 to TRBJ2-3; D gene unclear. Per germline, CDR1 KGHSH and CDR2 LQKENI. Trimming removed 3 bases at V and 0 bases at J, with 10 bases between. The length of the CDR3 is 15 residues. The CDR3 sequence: CASSPSGSSTDTQYF. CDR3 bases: TGTGCCAGCTCACCGAGTGGATCTAGCACAGATACGCAGTATTTT.

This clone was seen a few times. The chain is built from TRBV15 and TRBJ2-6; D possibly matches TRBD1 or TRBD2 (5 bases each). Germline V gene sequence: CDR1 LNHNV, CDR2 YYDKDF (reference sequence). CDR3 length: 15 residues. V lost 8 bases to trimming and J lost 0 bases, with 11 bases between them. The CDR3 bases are TGTGCCACCGGGGGTTTCAGCTCTGGGGCCAACGTCCTGACTTTC. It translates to CATGGFSSGANVLTF.

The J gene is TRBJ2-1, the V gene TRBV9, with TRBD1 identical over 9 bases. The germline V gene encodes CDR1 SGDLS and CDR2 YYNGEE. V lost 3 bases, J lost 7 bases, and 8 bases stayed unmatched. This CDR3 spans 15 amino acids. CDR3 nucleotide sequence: TGTGCCAGCAGCGCCCGGGACAGGGTACCGAATGAGCAGTTCTTC. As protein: CASSARDRVPNEQFF.

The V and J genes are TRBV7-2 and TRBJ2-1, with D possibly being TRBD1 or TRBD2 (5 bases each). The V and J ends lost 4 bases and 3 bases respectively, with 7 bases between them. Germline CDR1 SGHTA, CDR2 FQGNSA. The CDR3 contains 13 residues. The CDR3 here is CASSWGNYNEQFF. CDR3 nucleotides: TGTGCCAGCAGCTGGGGGAACTACAATGAGCAGTTCTTC. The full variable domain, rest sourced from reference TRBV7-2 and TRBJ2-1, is GAGVSQSPSNKVTEKGKDVELRCDPISGHTALYWYRQSLGQGLEFLIYFQGNSAPDKSGLPSDRFSAERTGGSVSTLTIQRTQQEDSAVYLCASSWGNYNEQFFGPGTRLTVL.